This passage covers 13 T cell receptor beta chains from one sample sequenced in a study of early T cells in non-severe SARS-CoV-2 infection. TCRdb reanalysed the 5' RACE reads using MiXCR and keeps one entry per CDR3 protein. In the table there are 35,000 to 45,000 distinct CDR3 sequences, 6% to 8% of which are singletons. Source: whole blood, taken at baseline. The receptors were gathered from an adult who was a healthcare worker with PCR-confirmed SARS-CoV-2 infection or an uninfected control (not recorded which).

The V and J genes are TRBV6-5 and TRBJ2-3; D not certain. Germline values: CDR1 MNHEY, CDR2 SVGAGI. The CDR3 sequence is 13 residues long. Trimming left V 6 bases short and J 6 bases short, with 13 bases between. The DNA for the CDR3 is TGTGCCAGCAGCCGAACCCTATTCGATACGCAGTATTTT. Its translation: CASSRTLFDTQYF.

The chain couples TRBV18 to TRBJ1-4, with 10 bases lining up with TRBD1. With 2 bases clipped from V and 5 bases from J, the junction kept 8 bases outside the gene matches. This CDR3 is built from 17 residues. The germline V gene encodes CDR1 KGHSH and CDR2 LQKENI. The CDR3 nucleotides are TGTGCCAGCTCACCAGGGACAGGGGATCTCGGCAATGAAAAACTGTTTTTT. Protein product: CASSPGTGDLGNEKLFF.

This clonotype came up many times. The genes are TRBV20-1 and TRBJ2-5; no reliable D call. In germline, CDR1 is DFQATT, CDR2 SNEGSKA (reference sequence). The CDR3 is 15 amino acids. V was trimmed by 3 bases and J by 3 bases, leaving 17 bases between them. This CDR3 is CSARDDLGVEETQYF. CDR3 sequence (DNA): TGCAGTGCTAGGGACGATCTTGGGGTAGAAGAGACCCAGTACTTC.

This clonotype was detected a few times. This chain uses TRBV19 with TRBJ2-1; the match to TRBD1 covers 9 bases. The V segment lost 4 bases and the J segment 6 bases; nucleotides outside the gene matches: 7. The V gene's germline CDR1 is LNHDA and CDR2 SQIVND (reference sequence). The CDR3 is made up of 15 amino acids. Here the CDR3 reads CASSTGDRAGNEQFF. The CDR3 coding sequence is TGTGCCAGTAGTACTGGGGACAGGGCAGGCAATGAGCAGTTCTTC.

This clonotype was counted ten times or more. The chain uses TRBV6-2 or TRBV6-3 and TRBJ2-7; D not resolved. V was pared by 5 bases and J by 3 bases, with 11 bases between. CDR1 is MNHEY, CDR2 SVGEGT, per germline. The CDR3 extends over 13 amino acids. The CDR3 protein is CASSRPDNYEQYF. The CDR3 nucleotides are TGTGCCAGCAGTCGACCTGACAACTACGAGCAGTACTTC.

This chain links TRBV2 with TRBJ2-2; 8 bases match TRBD2. CDR1 SNHLY and CDR2 FYNNEI come from the germline V gene. The CDR3 length is 18 residues. V was clipped by 5 bases and J by 2 bases; unmatched bases: 13. CDR3 loop: CASSSHLSSGFNTGELFF. CDR3 sequence (DNA): TGTGCCAGCAGTTCGCACTTGTCTAGCGGGTTCAACACCGGGGAGCTGTTTTTT.

This sequence joins TRBV28 and TRBJ2-5; D is unclear. In germline, CDR1 is MDHEN, CDR2 SYDVKM. The CDR3 loop spans 10 amino acids. V gave up 5 bases and J gave up 6 bases, with 4 bases separating them. The CDR3 DNA follows: TGTGCCAGCAGTGGTCAGACCCAGTACTTC. Translated: CASSGQTQYF.

This clonotype occurred many times. This chain links TRBV3-1 with TRBJ2-7; D may be TRBD1 or TRBD2 (6 bases each). Germline V lookup: CDR1 LGHDT, CDR2 YNNKEL (reference sequence). This CDR3 is built from 13 residues. The V gene lost 8 bases and the J gene lost 0 bases, with 11 bases spanning the gap. This CDR3 reads CASRGGLSYEQYF. The CDR3 nucleotides read TGTGCCAGCCGTGGGGGGCTCTCCTACGAGCAGTACTTC.

The chain recombines TRBV18 with TRBJ2-3, with D hard to call. Trimming took off 3 bases at V and 2 bases at J, with 12 bases between the two ends. The germline CDR1 and CDR2 sequences are KGHSH and LQKENI. CDR3 size: 15 residues. CDR3 in amino acids: CASSPFGLNTDTQYF. The CDR3 DNA reads as TGTGCCAGCTCACCGTTCGGCCTGAACACAGATACGCAGTATTTT.

This clonotype was detected ten times or more. The chain links TRBV12-3 or TRBV12-4 to TRBJ2-1; tentatively, D is TRBD2 (5 bases). The CDR3 totals 12 residues. V dropped 5 bases and J dropped 8 bases, with 10 bases sitting between them. CDR3 DNA sequence: TGTGCCAGCAGTCCCGGACTGGATGAGCAGTTCTTC. This gives the protein CASSPGLDEQFF.

This clonotype has at least ten counts. V usage is TRBV20-1 and J usage is TRBJ2-1; perhaps TRBD2 as D (6 bases). The CDR3 has 12 residues. Germline CDR1 is DFQATT and CDR2 is SNEGSKA (reference sequence). Trimming shortened V by 3 bases and J by 9 bases, and 12 bases separated the two germline ends. The CDR3 protein is CSASGSGTEQFF. The CDR3 DNA is TGCAGTGCTAGCGGGAGCGGCACTGAGCAGTTCTTC.

In this sample, this clonotype is medium-sized. The J gene is TRBJ1-3, the V gene TRBV29-1; D gene ambiguous. In germline, CDR1 is SQVTM, CDR2 ANQGSEA. The CDR3 has 15 amino acids. V was cut by 3 bases and J by 0 bases, with 12 bases left in between. CDR3: CSVEVPTRSGNTIYF. The CDR3 region has the DNA TGCAGCGTTGAGGTCCCGACCCGCTCTGGAAACACCATATATTTT.

DNA for the CDR3: TGTGCCAGCAGTGATAGTGGGGAGGGCAGGGACGAGCAGTACTTC. It is translated as CASSDSGEGRDEQYF. The chain recombines TRBV12-3 or TRBV12-4 with TRBJ2-7; 7 bases fit TRBD2. With 5 bases clipped from V and 5 bases from J, the junction kept 12 bases outside the gene matches. The CDR3 sequence is 15 residues long.